A single sample is the source of the 13 T cell receptor beta chains below, sequenced in a study of blood T cell repertoires in COVID-19. Produced via immunoSEQ multiplex PCR; TCRdb's table is partial and in-frame only. This sample yields roughly 41,000 clones, of which around nine tenths are seen a single time; 12% belongs to the top ten. Input material: peripheral blood. Receptors originate from a man aged 55 to 69 with active COVID-19.

The V and J genes are TRBV19 and TRBJ1-3; the match to TRBD1 covers 10 bases. After removal of 10 bases from V and 1 base from J, the junction contained 7 bases not matched to a gene. The germline CDR1 and CDR2 sequences are LNHDA and SQIVND (reference sequence). The CDR3 length is 15 residues. CDR3 region: CAIPDRGKSGNTIYF. The DNA of the CDR3 is TGTGCCATTCCGGACAGGGGGAAATCTGGAAACACCATATATTTT.

The chain is built from TRBV10-3 and TRBJ2-7; 8 bases match TRBD1. Germline V CDR1 and CDR2: ENHRY, SYGVKD. The CDR3 runs to 15 residues. J gave up 3 bases and V 10 bases, and 14 bases lay outside the gene matches. The CDR3 reads CANTPPGTGDYEQYF. In DNA form, the CDR3 reads TGTGCCAACACCCCCCCCGGGACAGGCGACTACGAGCAGTACTTC.

This clone occurred once. The J gene is TRBJ2-7, the V gene TRBV6-6, with no clear D. CDR1 is MNHNY, CDR2 SVGAGI, per germline (reference sequence). CDR3 length: 12 residues. V lost 2 bases, J lost 5 bases, and 7 bases lay in between. The DNA for the CDR3 is TGTGCCAGCAGTTACACCCAGGACGAGCAGTACTTC. It is translated as CASSYTQDEQYF.

The chain joins TRBV11-3 to TRBJ1-1; TRBD1 might be the D (6 bases). The CDR3 runs 13 residues. Germline V gene sequence: CDR1 SGHNT, CDR2 YENEEA. Trimming removed 0 bases from V and 5 bases from J, with 7 bases in between. In DNA, the CDR3 is TGTGCCAGCAGCTTAGATAGGGGGACTGAAGCTTTCTTT. This codes for CASSLDRGTEAFF.

The chain employs TRBV2 and TRBJ2-1; 11 positions agree with TRBD1. V shed 6 bases, J shed 6 bases, and the junction held 7 bases outside the gene matches. The CDR3 length is 15 residues. CDR1 SNHLY and CDR2 FYNNEI come from the germline V gene. The CDR3 sequence is CASSADRGRTNEQFF. The DNA of the CDR3 is TGTGCCAGCAGCGCGGACAGGGGGCGAACCAATGAGCAGTTCTTC.

The CDR3 sequence: CASSPGQVDNEQFF. The CDR3, as DNA: TGTGCCAGCAGCCCTGGACAGGTCGACAATGAGCAGTTCTTC. The chain is built from TRBV7-3 and TRBJ2-1, with 7 bases identical to TRBD1. The junction had 6 bases not matched to a gene; V was cut back by 5 bases and J by 5 bases. CDR3 size: 14 residues. Germline-derived CDR1 and CDR2 are SGHTA and FQGTGA.

This clone was found a few times. The chain joins TRBV5-1 to TRBJ1-5; a possible D gene is TRBD1 (5 bases). The CDR3 covers 15 residues. Looked up from germline, CDR1 is SGHRS and CDR2 is YFSETQ. Trimming cost V 2 bases and J 2 bases, with 11 bases left between them. DNA for the CDR3: TGCGCCAGCAGCTTATCTCCGGGGGGCAATCAGCCCCAGCATTTT. Its protein is CASSLSPGGNQPQHF. Filled out from reference TRBV5-1 and TRBJ1-5, the complete variable domain reads KAGVTQTPRYLIKTRGQQVTLSCSPISGHRSVSWYQQTPGQGLQFLFEYFSETQRNKGNFPGRFSGRQFSNSRSEMNVSTLELGDSALYLCASSLSPGGNQPQHFGDGTRLSIL.

The chain employs TRBV6-4 and TRBJ2-2, with D possibly matching TRBD2 (5 bases). V shed 3 bases and J shed 3 bases, with 17 bases lying between them. This CDR3 contains 17 residues. Germline V gene data show CDR1 as MRHNA and CDR2 as SNTAGT. The CDR3 is CASSEFPGYADTGELFF. CDR3 sequence (DNA): TGTGCCAGCAGTGAGTTCCCGGGGTACGCAGACACCGGGGAGCTGTTTTTT.

The chain joins TRBV28 to TRBJ2-3, with D unresolved. Trimming pared 4 bases from V and 9 bases from J, leaving 5 bases between. The CDR3 consists of 10 residues. Per germline, CDR1 MDHEN and CDR2 SYDVKM. As DNA, the CDR3 is TGTGCCAGCAGTTCCCGGACGCAGTATTTT. This sequence encodes CASSSRTQYF.

The gene calls are TRBV19 and TRBJ2-2; 8 positions match TRBD1. V shed 8 bases, J shed 7 bases, and the junction held 12 bases outside the gene matches. CDR3 length: 15 residues. Germline CDR1 is LNHDA and CDR2 is SQIVND (reference sequence). The CDR3 region is CASGDRMRRGGELFF. In DNA form, the CDR3 reads TGTGCCAGTGGGGACAGGATGAGGCGGGGCGGGGAGCTGTTTTTT.

The V and J genes are TRBV7-2 and TRBJ2-2; the D is unclear. The CDR3 is made up of 15 amino acids. V lost 3 bases to trimming and J lost 4 bases, with 12 bases between them. CDR1 and CDR2 from the germline V gene are SGHTA and FQGNSA. For the CDR3, the DNA is TGTGCCAGCAGCTTCGGCGGAACCCTCACCGGGGAGCTGTTTTTT. Translation: CASSFGGTLTGELFF.

This chain uses TRBV7-8 with TRBJ2-7; TRBD1 agrees at 7 bases. Germline loops: CDR1 SGHVS, CDR2 FQNEAQ. There are 14 residues in the CDR3. V lost 5 bases to trimming and J lost 6 bases; unmatched junction nucleotides: 10. This CDR3 is CASSRDSLEVEQYF. The CDR3 coding sequence is TGTGCCAGCAGCCGGGACAGCCTAGAGGTCGAGCAGTACTTC.

The J gene is TRBJ2-3, the V gene TRBV7-2, with D perhaps TRBD2 (5 bases). This CDR3 contains 14 residues. Germline V gene data show CDR1 as SGHTA and CDR2 as FQGNSA. Trimming shortened V by 3 bases and J by 3 bases, and 10 bases separated the two germline ends. CDR3 DNA: TGTGCCAGCAGCTTGTTGAGGGTAACAGATACGCAGTATTTT. Translated, it gives CASSLLRVTDTQYF.